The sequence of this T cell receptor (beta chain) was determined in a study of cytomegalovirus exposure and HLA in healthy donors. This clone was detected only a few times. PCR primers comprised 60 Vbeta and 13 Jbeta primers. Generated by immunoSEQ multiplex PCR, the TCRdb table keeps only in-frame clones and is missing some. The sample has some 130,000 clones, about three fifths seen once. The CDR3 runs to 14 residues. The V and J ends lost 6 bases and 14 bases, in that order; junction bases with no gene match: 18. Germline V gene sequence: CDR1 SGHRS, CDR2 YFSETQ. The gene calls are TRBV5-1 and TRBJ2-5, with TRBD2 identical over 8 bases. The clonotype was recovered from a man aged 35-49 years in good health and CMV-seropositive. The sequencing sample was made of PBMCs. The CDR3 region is CASNPGSSGKRDYF. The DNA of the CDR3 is TGCGCCAGCAACCCAGGAAGTAGCGGGAAGCGGGATTACTTC.